The present entry profiles one T cell receptor (beta chain) with its context. Its antigen is not known. Measured with immunoSEQ multiplex PCR; TCRdb has only the in-frame clones, and not every one. The data show thousands of clones, roughly two thirds seen once. This sample was taken from a study of chemoradiotherapy in HPV16-positive cancers. V was trimmed by 5 bases and J by 6 bases, leaving 9 bases between them. Germline V gives CDR1 SGHNT, CDR2 YENEEA. The CDR3 loop spans 12 amino acids. Study-wide results and caveats: In HPV16-positive patients, HPV-responsive T-cell expansion tracked better recurrence-free survival.

This sequence originates from a human donor with HPV-associated anogenital cancer. The J gene is TRBJ2-3, the V gene TRBV11-3; no clear D. Sampling was conducted from a patient who underwent chemoradiotherapy. The CDR3: CASSPLADTQYF. The DNA for the CDR3 is TGTGCCAGCAGCCCCCTTGCCGATACGCAGTATTTT.